The clone carrying this T cell receptor beta chain came up a few times. The antigen remains unidentified. Researchers took RNA transcripts and amplified the TCR beta CDR3 regions from them. A first-round RT-PCR of the TCR CDR3 used the HTBI primer set. Via MiXCR, TCRdb re-called the multiplex PCR reads, giving one row per CDR3 protein. There are 700,000 or so distinct CDR3 sequences in the sample; 15% to 20% occur only once, and about 8.4% lies in the top ten. These data originate in a study of T cells in Graves' hyperthyroidism and ophthalmopathy. Germline CDR1 is SQVTM and CDR2 is ANQGSEA. The ends were cut back, 5 bases at V and 4 bases at J, with 9 bases in the middle. CDR3 length: 13 residues. Study observations and caveats: Blood also held most thyroid clonotypes expanded beyond 0.001. Ophthalmopathy prediction by the model preceded onset by a median about 6.8 months.

Sequencing was done on a sample of blood. The TCR was taken from a young man with Graves' hyperthyroidism. This rearrangement joins TRBV29-1 to TRBJ1-6; no reliable D call. The CDR3 DNA sequence: TGCAGCGTTCTATCGGCTTATAATTCACCCCTCCACTTT. Encoded protein: CSVLSAYNSPLHF.